This T cell receptor beta chain was sequenced for a study of T cells after yellow fever vaccination. Study observations and caveats: Clonotypes shared by both compartments, CD4 and CD8, made up a small share.

On this clonotype itself: What it recognizes is unknown.

TCRdb analysed the 5' RACE reads with MiXCR anew, one entry per CDR3 protein. In the table there are hundreds of thousands of distinct CDR3 sequences, roughly a sixth of which are singletons. The CDR3 loop spans 15 amino acids. V lost 2 bases to trimming and J lost 4 bases, with 14 bases between them. Germline V gene sequence: CDR1 KGHSH, CDR2 LQKENI. This TCR was recovered from a man younger than 35 who received the YFV17D yellow fever vaccine. The V gene is TRBV18, the J gene TRBJ1-1; tentatively, D is TRBD1 (5 bases). The sequenced sample was PBMCs, obtained before the yellow fever booster vaccination. The CDR3 nucleotides read TGTGCCAGCTCACCAGTCGGGGGGGTCGGCACTGAAGCTTTCTTT. It yields the protein CASSPVGGVGTEAFF.